This record looks at one TCR beta chain sequence and its context. This clonotype was detected ten times or more. Its antigen target is currently unknown. The input lacks base qualities; no much larger clone sits a single base away. This entry comes from a study of spatial heterogeneity in lung cancer (dated by TCRdb to about 2019). About the study as a whole: Beta-chain transcripts were consistently detected in greater numbers than alpha-chain transcripts, which likely reflected higher beta-chain transcript abundance. In the raw uncorrected reads, each unique combination of TCR and UMI appeared on average more than ten times. TCR alpha and beta repertoires were quantitatively compared across multiple tumor regions, matched nontumor lung and blood in non-small cell lung cancer. The study linked features of the TCR repertoire to counts of nonsynonymous mutations, which were determined by whole-exome sequencing of tumor tissue. Both alpha and beta chains were TCR-sequenced in 220 or so tumor regions, under 85 matched nontumor lung samples and some 56 PBMC samples obtained at surgery. The study at large found these results: Additional single-cell paired TCR alpha and beta sequencing was considered necessary to confirm, at a functional level, the hypothesis that regional TCRs recognize regional mutations. Ubiquitous expanded tumor TCRs were found in blood more often at tumor resection than at routine follow-up.

Taken from cysteine to phenylalanine, the CDR3 has 13 residues. The only DNA kept is the CDR3, 39 bases in frame from the first base. For this chain, trimming is 5 bases at the V end and 8 bases at the J end, and the number of junction bases without a gene match is 8. The library was made by 5' RACE. The listed sequencing device is NextSeq 500. To allow correction of PCR and sequencing errors, the TCR library protocol tagged every TCR cDNA molecule with a unique molecular identifier. From the authors' description of their analysis: TCR identification, UMI-based error correction and CDR3 extraction were all carried out with Decombinator tools. Expanded TCRs were defined as those above a frequency of 2 per 1,000, corresponding to the top 1% of the tumor frequency distribution. Renyi diversity was calculated using the R vegan package after each repertoire was subsampled 100 times to 5,000 TCRs. CDR3 similarity networks were built from amino acid triplet string-kernel similarity, with CDR3s being connected when pairwise similarity was above 0.82. TCRdb handled the public reads itself, with Q25 trimming in fastp and clone calling in MiXCR, and kept productive beta chains. Each entry is one CDR3 protein sequence, shown with its most common DNA and genes. The V and J calls and clone size come from TCRdb's table, not from the authors' own analysis. Present in this sample are about 92,000 distinct CDR3 sequences, 12% of which were seen just once. Over 40% of the sample rests with the top ten.

The time point label on this specimen signifies: sample taken at primary tumor resection. Without any cell sorting, TCR sequencing was performed on whole RNA extracted either from tumor and nontumor lung tissue or from cryopreserved PBMC samples. The donors were approximately 70 patients from the lung TRACERx cohort who had early-stage, untreated non-small cell lung cancer. Patients were selected for TCR sequencing only if sufficient RNA was available from at least two tumor regions. Sequencing was performed on PBMCs, taken at surgery. The TCR was taken from a male donor with early-stage non-small cell lung cancer. This sequence uses TRBV12-3 or TRBV12-4 and TRBJ2-7; TRBD1 lines up with 8 middle nucleotides. The CDR3: CASSPMTGAKQYF. DNA sequence: TGTGCCAGCAGTCCCATGACAGGGGCGAAGCAGTACTTC.